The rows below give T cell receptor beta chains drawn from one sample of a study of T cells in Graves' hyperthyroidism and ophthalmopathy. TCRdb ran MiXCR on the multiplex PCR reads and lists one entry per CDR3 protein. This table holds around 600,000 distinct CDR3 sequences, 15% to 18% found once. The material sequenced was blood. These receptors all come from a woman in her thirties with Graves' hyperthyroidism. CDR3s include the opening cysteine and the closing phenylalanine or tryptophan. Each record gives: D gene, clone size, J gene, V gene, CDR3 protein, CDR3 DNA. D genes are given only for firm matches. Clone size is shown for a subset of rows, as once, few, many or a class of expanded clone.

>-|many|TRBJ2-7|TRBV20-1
CSADRVGGYEQYF
TGCAGTGCTGACCGTGTAGGAGGGTACGAGCAGTACTTC
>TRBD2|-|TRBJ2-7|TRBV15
CATSRGTSGTYEQYF
TGTGCCACCAGCAGAGGGACTAGTGGAACCTACGAGCAGTACTTC
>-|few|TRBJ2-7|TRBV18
CASSLGDGGPYEQYF
TGTGCCAGCTCACTGGGAGATGGAGGGCCCTACGAGCAGTACTTC
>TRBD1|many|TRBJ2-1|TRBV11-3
CASSPRQGRSYNEQFF
TGTGCCAGCAGCCCTAGACAGGGAAGGTCCTACAATGAGCAGTTCTTC
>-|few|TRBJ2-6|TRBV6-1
CASNVAGITHYTGANVLTF
TGTGCCAGCAATGTGGCAGGGATTACGCACTACACTGGGGCCAACGTCCTGACTTTC
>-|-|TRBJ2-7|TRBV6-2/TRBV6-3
CASSYGTGGINYEQYF
TGTGCCAGCAGTTACGGGACTGGCGGAATTAACTACGAGCAGTACTTC
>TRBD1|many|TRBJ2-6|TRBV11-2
CASSSLGTVSGANVLTF
TGTGCCAGCAGCTCCTTAGGGACAGTCTCTGGGGCCAACGTCCTGACTTTC
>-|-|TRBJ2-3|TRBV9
CASSPRDPKHTYTQYF
TGTGCCAGCAGCCCCCGGGACCCAAAACATACCTATACGCAGTATTTT
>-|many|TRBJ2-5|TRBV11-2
CASSLGGPRGPWRGQETQYF
TGTGCCAGCAGCTTAGGGGGCCCGCGGGGGCCTTGGAGGGGCCAAGAGACCCAGTACTTC
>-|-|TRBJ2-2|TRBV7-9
CASSLEVTSQNTGELFF
TGTGCCAGCAGCTTAGAAGTGACGTCCCAGAACACCGGGGAGCTGTTTTTT
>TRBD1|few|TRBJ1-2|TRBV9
CASSVGSGGYGYTF
TGTGCCAGCAGCGTAGGATCAGGGGGCTATGGCTACACCTTC
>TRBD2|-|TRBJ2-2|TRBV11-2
CASSLGAGLRAGELFF
TGTGCCAGCAGCTTAGGGGCGGGACTACGAGCCGGGGAGCTGTTTTTT
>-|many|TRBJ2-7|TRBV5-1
CASSLGWPNTYEQYF
TGCGCCAGCAGCTTGGGATGGCCCAATACCTACGAGCAGTACTTC
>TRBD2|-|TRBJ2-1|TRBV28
CASSLMASGTLEQFF
TGTGCCAGCAGTTTAATGGCTAGCGGAACTTTAGAGCAGTTCTTC
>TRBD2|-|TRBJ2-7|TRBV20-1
CSAPDSLWTSGRAGEQYF
TGCAGTGCTCCGGACTCGCTCTGGACTAGCGGGAGGGCGGGCGAGCAGTACTTC
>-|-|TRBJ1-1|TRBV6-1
CASQETMTQGKTEAFF
TGTGCCAGCCAAGAAACTATGACGCAGGGGAAGACTGAAGCTTTCTTT
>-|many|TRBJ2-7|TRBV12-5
CASGLGGPGYYEQYF
TGTGCTAGTGGTTTGGGAGGGCCCGGATACTACGAGCAGTACTTC
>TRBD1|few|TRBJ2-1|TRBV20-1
CSARGTVRSYFVSYNEQFF
TGCAGTGCTAGGGGGACAGTACGTTCTTATTTCGTGTCCTACAATGAGCAGTTCTTC
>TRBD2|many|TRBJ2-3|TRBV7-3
CASSLTGLKPDTQYF
TGTGCCAGCAGCCTAACGGGACTAAAGCCAGATACGCAGTATTTT
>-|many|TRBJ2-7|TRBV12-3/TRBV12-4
CASRPHGAGAYEQYF
TGTGCCAGCAGACCCCATGGGGCCGGGGCCTACGAGCAGTACTTC
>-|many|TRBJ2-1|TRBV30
CAWSVRVSYNEQFF
TGTGCCTGGAGTGTAAGGGTCTCCTACAATGAGCAGTTCTTC
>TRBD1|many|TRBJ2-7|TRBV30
CAWSNRGGEQYF
TGTGCCTGGAGTAACAGGGGTGGTGAGCAGTACTTC